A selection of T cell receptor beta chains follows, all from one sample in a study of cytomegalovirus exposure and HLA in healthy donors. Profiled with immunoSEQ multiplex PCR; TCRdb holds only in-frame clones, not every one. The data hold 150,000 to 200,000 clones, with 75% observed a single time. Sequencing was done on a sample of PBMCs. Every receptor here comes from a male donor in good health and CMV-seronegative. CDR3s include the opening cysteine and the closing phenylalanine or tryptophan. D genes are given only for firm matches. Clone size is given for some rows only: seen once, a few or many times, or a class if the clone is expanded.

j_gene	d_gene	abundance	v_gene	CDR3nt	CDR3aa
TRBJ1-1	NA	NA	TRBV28	TGTGCCAGCAGGCGGACGGACATGAACACTGAAGCTTTCTTT	CASRRTDMNTEAFF
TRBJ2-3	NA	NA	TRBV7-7	TGTGCCAGCAGCTTAGGGGCGGCTAGCCCAGATACGCAGTATTTT	CASSLGAASPDTQYF
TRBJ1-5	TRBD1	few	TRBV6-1	TGTGCCAGCAGTGAAGGACAGGGTAAGCCCCAGCATTTT	CASSEGQGKPQHF
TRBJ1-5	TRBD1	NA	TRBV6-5	TGTGCCAGCAGCCCCGGACAGGGACGTCAGCCCCAGCATTTT	CASSPGQGRQPQHF
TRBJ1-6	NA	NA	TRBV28	TGTGCCAGCAGTTCGCCTCCGGGCCAAGGGGGTTCACCCCTCCACTTT	CASSSPPGQGGSPLHF
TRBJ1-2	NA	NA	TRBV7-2	TGTGCCAGCAGCTTCACAGGGCAAGGCTACACCTTC	CASSFTGQGYTF
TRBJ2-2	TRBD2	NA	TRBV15	TGTGCCACCAGCAGTCTAGCGGGACGGACCGGGGAGCTGTTTTTT	CATSSLAGRTGELFF
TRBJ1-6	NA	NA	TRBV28	TGTGCCAGCAGCTATCTCCAATATTCACCCCTCCACTTT	CASSYLQYSPLHF
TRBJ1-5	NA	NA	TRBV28	TGTGCCAGCGGATTCCAACAGGGCTTCAATCAGCCCCAGCATTTT	CASGFQQGFNQPQHF
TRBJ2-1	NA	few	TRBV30	TGTGCCTGGAATCGCGGGATAGTCAATGAGCAGTTCTTC	CAWNRGIVNEQFF